One sample yielded the 23 T cell receptor beta chains listed below, sequenced in a study of blood T cell repertoires in COVID-19 (dated by TCRdb to the early 2020s). The protocol used for the library was the immunoSEQ multiplex PCR assay. Here the immuneACCESS table is served through TCRdb, limited to in-frame sequences with V and J called. Missing clones are a known gap in these copies; in checked studies unresolved V genes cover under half, and the rest lacks a known reason. Here the sample has around 300,000 clones; 70% to 90% occur a single time. Together, the top ten hold roughly 5.2% of the sample. The sequencing input was PBMCs or T cells enriched from blood (not recorded which). The receptors shown here come from a woman younger than 45 who had recovered from COVID-19.

CDR3 region: CASSQEGGGEQFF. In DNA form, the CDR3 reads TGCGCCAGCAGCCAAGAAGGGGGGGGTGAGCAGTTCTTC. This chain links TRBV4-3 with TRBJ2-1; a possible D gene is TRBD2 (7 bases). This CDR3 is 13 amino acids long. Between the trimmed V and J ends, which lost 0 bases and 9 bases, there was a span of 9 bases. Germline assignment: CDR1 LGHNA and CDR2 YSLEER.

The rearrangement links TRBV5-1 to TRBJ1-5; TRBD1 matches at 7 bases. The germline CDR1 and CDR2 sequences are SGHRS and YFSETQ. The CDR3 totals 13 residues. Trimming removed 6 bases from V and 5 bases from J; junction bases left unmatched: 5. This CDR3 reads CASNSGGDQPQHF. The CDR3 DNA reads TGCGCCAGCAACTCAGGGGGAGATCAGCCCCAGCATTTT.

The chain has TRBV19 and TRBJ1-1; TRBD1 might be the D (6 bases). Trimming took 5 bases from V and 0 from J, leaving 10 bases between them. The CDR3 consists of 14 residues. Germline CDR1 and CDR2: LNHDA and SQIVND (reference sequence). As DNA, the CDR3 is TGTGCCAGTAGTCGAAGACAGGTGAACACTGAAGCTTTCTTT. Residues: CASSRRQVNTEAFF.

The V and J genes are TRBV6-5 and TRBJ1-4; D may be TRBD1 (6 bases). The CDR3 sequence is 15 residues long. Germline V lookup: CDR1 MNHEY, CDR2 SVGAGI. V was pared by 1 base and J by 5 bases, with 11 bases between. The CDR3: CASSYLGQRNEKLFF. CDR3 nucleotides: TGTGCCAGCAGTTACTTGGGACAAAGAAATGAAAAACTGTTTTTT.

V is TRBV2 and J is TRBJ1-5, with D unresolved. The CDR3 loop spans 15 amino acids. The V end lost 6 bases, the J end lost 2 bases, and 14 bases lay between the germline ends. CDR1 is SNHLY, CDR2 FYNNEI, per germline. Here the CDR3 DNA reads TGTGCCAGCAGCGCCGCTGGGAGGGGCAATCAGCCCCAGCATTTT. Its translation: CASSAAGRGNQPQHF.

This clone was recorded once. V is TRBV18 and J is TRBJ1-1, with TRBD1 matching over 7 bases. Trimming removed 4 bases from V and 6 bases from J; junction bases left unmatched: 5. From germline, CDR1 is KGHSH and CDR2 LQKENI. CDR3 size: 13 residues. The CDR3 DNA sequence: TGTGCCAGCTCACGGGACAGTTTGGCTGAAGCTTTCTTT. Its translation: CASSRDSLAEAFF.

The chain employs TRBV2 and TRBJ2-2; 10 nucleotides agree with TRBD2. The trim removed 6 bases at V and 6 bases at J, leaving 10 bases unmatched. In germline, CDR1 is SNHLY, CDR2 FYNNEI. The CDR3 covers 16 residues. CDR3 DNA: TGTGCCAGCAGGCTCGAGCTAGCGGGGGTGGCCGGGGAGCTGTTTTTT. It is translated as CASRLELAGVAGELFF.

CDR3: CASSPEDRYSYEQYF. DNA of the CDR3: TGCGCCAGCAGCCCGGAGGACAGATACTCCTACGAGCAGTACTTC. The chain couples TRBV5-1 to TRBJ2-7, with D tentatively TRBD1 (6 bases). The CDR3 loop spans 15 amino acids. Trimming removed 4 bases at V and 0 bases at J, with 14 bases between. The germline gives CDR1 SGHRS, CDR2 YFSETQ.

The rearrangement uses TRBV27 and TRBJ2-1, with 9 positions matching TRBD2. The CDR3 has 13 amino acids. Per the germline V gene, CDR1 is MNHEY and CDR2 is SMNVEV (reference sequence). After removal of 6 bases from V and 9 bases from J, the junction contained 6 bases not matched to a gene. The CDR3 nucleotides read TGTGCCAGCAGGCAGTTGGGACTAGCTGAGCAGTTCTTC. Residues: CASRQLGLAEQFF.

V and J are TRBV10-3 and TRBJ1-6; weak D call: TRBD1 (6 bases). The V gene lost 9 bases and the J gene lost 9 bases, with 12 bases spanning the gap. Germline CDR1 reads ENHRY; CDR2 reads SYGVKD. CDR3 length: 12 amino acids. The CDR3 DNA reads TGTGCCATAGCAGGGGTTGGTTCACCCCTCCACTTT. Translated, it gives CAIAGVGSPLHF.

The chain couples TRBV6-5 to TRBJ1-1; D call uncertain. V was cut by 8 bases and J by 2 bases, with 12 bases left in between. Germline V gene lookup returns CDR1 MNHEY and CDR2 SVGAGI. The CDR3 has 13 residues. CDR3 sequence reads: CASFRSFNTEAFF. DNA for the CDR3: TGTGCCAGCTTTCGGAGCTTCAACACTGAAGCTTTCTTT.

V usage is TRBV5-1 and J usage is TRBJ1-5; 7 bases fit TRBD1. Germline V gives CDR1 SGHRS, CDR2 YFSETQ. The CDR3 consists of 17 residues. The V gene end was trimmed by 0 bases and the J gene end by 6 bases; junction bases not matched to a gene: 12. The CDR3 spells CASSLVPTGLEGQPQHF. The CDR3 DNA reads TGCGCCAGCAGCTTGGTCCCGACAGGGCTAGAAGGTCAGCCCCAGCATTTT. Based on the CDR3 plus reference TRBV5-1 and TRBJ1-5, the full variable domain is KAGVTQTPRYLIKTRGQQVTLSCSPISGHRSVSWYQQTPGQGLQFLFEYFSETQRNKGNFPGRFSGRQFSNSRSEMNVSTLELGDSALYLCASSLVPTGLEGQPQHFGDGTRLSIL.

The J gene is TRBJ2-7, the V gene TRBV28; possible D gene TRBD1, 7 bases. The germline CDR1 and CDR2 sequences are MDHEN and SYDVKM. The CDR3 loop spans 12 amino acids. The CDR3 DNA follows: TGTGCGGGGGGACGGGGACAGTACGAGCAGTACTTC. Protein: CAGGRGQYEQYF.

The DNA of the CDR3 is TGTGCCAGCAGCCCGGGGGGGATAACCTACAATGAGCAGTTCTTC. It codes for CASSPGGITYNEQFF. The chain has TRBV9 and TRBJ2-1, with 8 positions matching TRBD2. The CDR3 length is 15 residues. Germline V gene lookup returns CDR1 SGDLS and CDR2 YYNGEE. V lost 4 bases and J lost 2; bases outside the gene matches: 5.

The gene calls are TRBV19 and TRBJ1-4, with D perhaps TRBD1 (6 bases). The CDR3 consists of 14 residues. CDR1 is LNHDA, CDR2 SQIVND, per germline (reference sequence). The V and J ends lost 2 bases and 3 bases respectively, with 7 bases between them. CDR3 amino acids: CASSIQGSNEKLFF. The CDR3, as DNA: TGTGCCAGTAGTATACAGGGGTCTAATGAAAAACTGTTTTTT.

This clone was seen a few times. The chain has TRBV14 and TRBJ2-7; weak D call: TRBD1 (6 bases). Germline V lookup: CDR1 SGHDN, CDR2 FVKESK. The CDR3 has 14 amino acids. V was pared by 4 bases and J by 3 bases, with 13 bases between. In DNA form, the CDR3 reads TGTGCCAGCAGCCCACTTGGGACACACTACGAGCAGTACTTC. This translates into CASSPLGTHYEQYF.

This clone was detected a few times. V usage is TRBV9 and J usage is TRBJ1-6; a possible D gene is TRBD1 (5 bases). CDR3 length: 14 amino acids. Germline lookup yields CDR1 SGDLS and CDR2 YYNGEE. Trimming took 4 bases from V and 7 from J, leaving 12 bases between them. In nucleotides, the CDR3 is TGTGCCAGCAGCAAAGGCGGGGGGAATTCACCCCTCCACTTT. This sequence encodes CASSKGGGNSPLHF.

This chain uses TRBV27 with TRBJ2-1; 9 bases map to TRBD2. Looked up from germline, CDR1 is MNHEY and CDR2 is SMNVEV (reference sequence). The CDR3 sequence is 17 residues long. V shed 3 bases and J 0 bases; nucleotides not matched to a gene: 6. The CDR3 bases are TGTGCCAGCAGTTTTGGTGGGCGGGGGGGCTCCTACAATGAGCAGTTCTTC. Amino acid sequence: CASSFGGRGGSYNEQFF.

The V and J genes are TRBV11-3 and TRBJ2-5; TRBD1 aligns across 11 bases. From germline, CDR1 is SGHNT and CDR2 YENEEA. The CDR3 runs 15 residues. The J segment lost 4 bases and the V segment lost 8 bases, leaving 9 bases of the junction unmatched. The CDR3 bases are TGTGCCAGCGGAACAGGACAGGGGGCAATAGAGACCCAGTACTTC. Its protein product is CASGTGQGAIETQYF.

The V gene is TRBV19, the J gene TRBJ1-6; 8 positions agree with TRBD1. The ends lost 6 bases at V and 8 bases at J; junction bases unmatched: 9. CDR3 length equals 15 residues. From germline, CDR1 is LNHDA and CDR2 SQIVND (reference sequence). The CDR3 sequence: CASRLDGQGDSPLHF. The CDR3 nucleotides are TGTGCCAGTAGACTCGACGGACAGGGTGATTCACCCCTCCACTTT. The complete variable domain, with remaining parts taken from reference TRBV19 and TRBJ1-6, reads DGGITQSPKYLFRKEGQNVTLSCEQNLNHDAMYWYRQDPGQGLRLIYYSQIVNDFQKGDIAEGYSVSREKKESFPLTVTSAQKNPTAFYLCASRLDGQGDSPLHFGNGTRLTVT.

The chain recombines TRBV9 with TRBJ1-4; D gene uncertain. Germline V gene data show CDR1 as SGDLS and CDR2 as YYNGEE. There are 14 residues in the CDR3. The V gene lost 2 bases and the J gene lost 7 bases, with 12 bases spanning the gap. The CDR3: CASSVSGLGEKLFF. The CDR3 DNA follows: TGTGCCAGCAGCGTCAGCGGGTTGGGTGAAAAACTGTTTTTT.

Turning to this clone: Other DNA sequences within the sample encode an identical CDR3. The V call is TRBV15, the J call TRBJ1-3, with 7 bases aligning to TRBD1. The CDR3 has 16 amino acids. In germline, CDR1 is LNHNV, CDR2 YYDKDF (reference sequence). With 0 bases clipped from V and 0 bases from J, the junction kept 2 bases outside the gene matches. The CDR3 protein is CATSRDRDSSGNTIYF. The CDR3 DNA is TGTGCCACCAGCAGAGATCGGGACAGCTCTGGAAACACCATATATTTT.

This chain links TRBV7-2 with TRBJ1-1, with 10 bases aligning to TRBD1. The CDR3 runs 14 residues. Germline assignment: CDR1 SGHTA and CDR2 FQGNSA. The V and J ends lost 2 bases and 5 bases, in that order; junction bases with no gene match: 2. CDR3 amino acids: CASSLRDRGTEAFF. DNA for the CDR3: TGTGCCAGCAGCTTACGGGACAGGGGAACTGAAGCTTTCTTT.